This is a list of T cell receptor beta chains from one sample in a study of blood T cell repertoires in COVID-19. Some clones are missing from TCRdb's copy, which holds only in-frame ones; the method was immunoSEQ multiplex PCR. The table has about 130,000 clones, approximately 80% seen once. The sequencing input was peripheral blood. These receptor sequences come from a woman between 55 and 75 years old with acute or convalescent COVID-19. CDR3s include the opening cysteine and the closing phenylalanine or tryptophan. A D gene is named only where the DNA matches it firmly. Size is omitted from some rows. Given values are once, few, many or a class for expanded clones.

CASRRSRTGLTEAFF,TGTGCCAGCAGGAGAAGTCGGACAGGGCTGACTGAAGCTTTCTTT,TRBV6-5,TRBD1,TRBJ1-1,few
CASSVGQLDTIYF,TGTGCCAGCAGCGTGGGACAGCTCGACACCATATATTTT,TRBV9,TRBD1,TRBJ1-3,-
CASSLGQGIGYTF,TGCGCCAGCAGCCTGGGACAGGGGATCGGCTACACCTTC,TRBV5-1,TRBD1,TRBJ1-2,-
CAWSSTGFYGYTF,TGTGCCTGGAGTTCGACAGGTTTTTATGGCTACACCTTC,TRBV30,-,TRBJ1-2,-
CAWSVQGSSYNSPLHF,TGTGCCTGGAGTGTACAAGGGAGCTCCTATAATTCACCCCTCCACTTT,TRBV30,-,TRBJ1-6,few
CASSLTQSSEKLFF,TGTGCCAGCAGTTTAACGCAGTCCTCTGAAAAACTGTTTTTT,TRBV28,-,TRBJ1-4,-
CAWTGTGRISPLHF,TGTGCCTGGACCGGGACAGGCCGGATTTCACCCCTCCACTTT,TRBV30,TRBD1,TRBJ1-6,-
CASSVEGGGTLDSPLHF,TGTGCCAGCAGCGTAGAAGGGGGGGGTACCTTGGATTCACCCCTCCACTTT,TRBV9,-,TRBJ1-6,-
CASVQRGAYNEQFF,TGTGCCAGCGTCCAAAGGGGCGCCTACAATGAGCAGTTCTTC,TRBV3-1/TRBV3-2,-,TRBJ2-1,-
CASSLGQMGQGFPTNEKLFF,TGCGCCAGCAGCTTGGGCCAGATGGGACAGGGCTTTCCAACTAATGAAAAACTGTTTTTT,TRBV5-1,TRBD1,TRBJ1-4,-
CASRSDREGYGYTF,TGTGCCAGCAGGTCCGACAGGGAAGGCTATGGCTACACCTTC,TRBV7-8,TRBD1,TRBJ1-2,-
CASSLTGGYGNTEAFF,TGTGCCAGCAGCCTCACTGGGGGGTATGGGAACACTGAAGCTTTCTTT,TRBV7-8,-,TRBJ1-1,-
CATGDAGGPFTDTQYF,TGTGCCACGGGGGATGCGGGGGGGCCTTTTACAGATACGCAGTATTTT,TRBV28,TRBD2,TRBJ2-3,once
CASTTLRRDNYGYTF,TGTGCCAGCACAACATTGAGGCGAGATAACTATGGCTACACCTTC,TRBV2,-,TRBJ1-2,few
CAPAAGSTSGNTIYF,TGTGCCCCGGCGGCGGGATCGACCTCTGGAAACACCATATATTTT,TRBV18,-,TRBJ1-3,-
CATQIAGGATDTQYF,TGTGCCACCCAGATAGCGGGGGGGGCCACAGATACGCAGTATTTT,TRBV10-3,TRBD2,TRBJ2-3,-
CASDRGPAKPNQPQHF,TGTGCCAGCGACAGGGGACCTGCTAAACCTAATCAGCCCCAGCATTTT,TRBV7-4,TRBD1,TRBJ1-5,-
CASSLAGPSADTQYF,TGTGCCAGCTCATTAGCGGGGCCCTCGGCGGATACGCAGTATTTT,TRBV18,TRBD2,TRBJ2-3,-
CASRGVLNTGELFF,TGTGCCAGCCGCGGAGTACTCAACACCGGGGAGCTGTTTTTT,TRBV27,-,TRBJ2-2,-
CATSDSYFQGARGYTF,TGTGCCACCAGTGATTCATATTTCCAGGGGGCTAGGGGCTACACCTTC,TRBV24-1,TRBD1,TRBJ1-2,-
CASSTTGNEQYF,TGTGCCAGCAGCACAACAGGGAACGAGCAGTACTTC,TRBV3-1/TRBV3-2,-,TRBJ2-7,-
CASSFRTLKDRDADTQYF,TGTGCCAGCAGTTTCAGAACATTGAAGGACAGGGACGCAGATACGCAGTATTTT,TRBV7-9,TRBD1,TRBJ2-3,-
CASSPNREETQYF,TGTGCCAGCTCGCCGAACAGGGAAGAGACCCAGTACTTC,TRBV18,-,TRBJ2-5,-
CASSEMAMGEKLFF,TGTGCCAGCAGTGAGATGGCCATGGGCGAAAAACTGTTTTTT,TRBV2,-,TRBJ1-4,-
CASFQGGNTEAFF,TGTGCCAGCTTCCAGGGGGGGAACACTGAAGCTTTCTTT,TRBV12-3/TRBV12-4,TRBD1,TRBJ1-1,-
CASSPGPREAFF,TGTGCCAGCAGTCCAGGGCCCCGAGAAGCTTTCTTT,TRBV12-3/TRBV12-4,-,TRBJ1-1,-
CATFPSNRGNTIYF,TGTGCCACCTTTCCCTCGAACCGGGGAAACACCATATATTTT,TRBV6-5,-,TRBJ1-3,-
CASSWSTGGYNEQFF,TGCGCCAGCAGTTGGTCGACAGGGGGATACAATGAGCAGTTCTTC,TRBV10-1,TRBD1,TRBJ2-1,-
CASSHRQGENYGYTF,TGTGCCAGCAGTCACCGACAGGGAGAAAACTATGGCTACACCTTC,TRBV6-5,TRBD1,TRBJ1-2,-
CASSLNSGETQYF,TGTGCCAGCAGCCTGAACAGCGGAGAGACCCAGTACTTC,TRBV5-6,-,TRBJ2-5,-
CASSPQGNEQFF,TGTGCCAGCAGCCCTCAGGGTAATGAGCAGTTCTTC,TRBV7-9,-,TRBJ2-1,-
CASSFRDTEAFF,TGTGCCAGCAGCTTCAGGGACACTGAAGCTTTCTTT,TRBV5-6,-,TRBJ1-1,-
CASLWSSYEQYF,TGTGCCAGCTTGTGGAGCTCCTACGAGCAGTACTTC,TRBV2,-,TRBJ2-7,-
CASRTGREETQYF,TGTGCCAGCAGAACCGGGAGGGAAGAGACCCAGTACTTC,TRBV28,TRBD2,TRBJ2-5,-
CASSFQGMVLFF,TGTGCCAGCAGCTTCCAGGGTATGGTATTGTTCTTC,TRBV7-9,-,TRBJ2-1,-
CASSDSRNYGYTF,TGTGCCAGCAGTGATAGCCGAAACTACGGCTACACCTTC,TRBV2,-,TRBJ1-2,-
CASSLIRDRGNQPQHF,TGTGCCAGCAGCTTAATTCGGGATCGGGGTAATCAGCCCCAGCATTTT,TRBV7-3,-,TRBJ1-5,-
CASSPQTHQPQHF,TGTGCCAGCAGCCCACAAACCCATCAGCCCCAGCATTTT,TRBV6-5,-,TRBJ1-5,few
CASSEWGHSNYGYTF,TGCGCCAGCAGTGAGTGGGGACATTCTAACTATGGCTACACCTTC,TRBV10-1,-,TRBJ1-2,-
CATSGNSNYGYTF,TGTGCCACCAGTGGAAACTCCAATTATGGCTACACCTTC,TRBV24-1,-,TRBJ1-2,-
CASRRDRGETQYF,TGTGCCAGTAGACGCGACAGGGGAGAGACCCAGTACTTC,TRBV19,TRBD1,TRBJ2-5,-
CASSGPTGGSGYTF,TGTGCCAGCAGCGGCCCGACAGGGGGTAGTGGCTACACCTTC,TRBV2,TRBD1,TRBJ1-2,few
CASSRQERYGYTF,TGTGCCAGCAGTCGTCAGGAACGCTATGGCTACACCTTC,TRBV28,-,TRBJ1-2,-
CATSVLGAQPQHF,TGTGCCACCAGTGTCCTGGGGGCCCAGCCCCAGCATTTT,TRBV15,-,TRBJ1-5,-
CASSQPTGVEKLFF,TGTGCCAGTAGTCAACCAACAGGGGTTGAAAAACTGTTTTTT,TRBV19,TRBD1,TRBJ1-4,-
CASSGGTVYGYTF,TGTGCCAGCAGTGGGGGGACAGTCTATGGCTACACCTTC,TRBV12-3/TRBV12-4,TRBD1,TRBJ1-2,-
CASGAGTGRNYGYTF,TGCGCCAGCGGCGCCGGGACAGGGAGAAACTATGGCTACACCTTC,TRBV5-1,TRBD1,TRBJ1-2,once
CASSQGGRGSNEQFF,TGCGCCAGCAGCCAAGGGGGCAGGGGGTCGAATGAGCAGTTCTTC,TRBV4-1,TRBD1,TRBJ2-1,-
CASSPPSSVQAFF,TGTGCCAGCAGCCCTCCTAGCAGCGTTCAAGCTTTCTTT,TRBV11-2,-,TRBJ1-1,-
CATSGRGALLNEQFF,TGTGCCACCAGCGGGAGGGGGGCCCTTCTGAATGAGCAGTTCTTC,TRBV24-1,TRBD2,TRBJ2-1,-
CAWSVSFPEKLFF,TGTGCCTGGAGTGTAAGCTTTCCTGAAAAACTGTTTTTT,TRBV30,-,TRBJ1-4,-
CASSYGQGSTNEKLFF,TGTGCCAGCAGCTACGGACAGGGCTCAACTAATGAAAAACTGTTTTTT,TRBV5-4,TRBD1,TRBJ1-4,once
CATARGDSPLHF,TGTGCCACAGCTCGGGGAGATTCACCCCTCCACTTT,TRBV18,-,TRBJ1-6,-
CASSNEGGGYSGNTIYF,TGTGCCAGCAGCAACGAAGGAGGCGGTTACTCTGGAAACACCATATATTTT,TRBV7-6,-,TRBJ1-3,-